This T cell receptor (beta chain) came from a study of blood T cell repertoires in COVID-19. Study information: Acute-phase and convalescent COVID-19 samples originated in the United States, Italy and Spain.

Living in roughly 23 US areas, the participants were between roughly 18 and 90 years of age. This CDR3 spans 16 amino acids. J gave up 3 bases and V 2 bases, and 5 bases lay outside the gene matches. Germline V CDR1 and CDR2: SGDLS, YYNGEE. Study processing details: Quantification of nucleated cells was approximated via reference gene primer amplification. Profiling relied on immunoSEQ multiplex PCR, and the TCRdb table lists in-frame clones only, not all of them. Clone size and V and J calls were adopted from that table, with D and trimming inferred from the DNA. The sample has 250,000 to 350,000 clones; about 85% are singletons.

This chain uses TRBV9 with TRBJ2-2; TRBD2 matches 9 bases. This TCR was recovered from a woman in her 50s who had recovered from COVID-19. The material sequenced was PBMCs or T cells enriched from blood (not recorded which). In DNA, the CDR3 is TGTGCCAGCAGCGTGGGCGGGAGGGCCGACACCGGGGAGCTGTTTTTT. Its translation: CASSVGGRADTGELFF.